Included here is one TCR beta chain sequence, with context. These data originate in a study of blood T cell repertoires in COVID-19. In the source study's methods: Amplified reference gene primers provided the basis for estimating nucleated cell counts. Some clones are missing from TCRdb's copy, which holds only in-frame ones; the method was immunoSEQ multiplex PCR. Clone size and the V and J calls come from that table; the DNA yielded D and trimming. The data contain around 71,000 clones, approximately 85% of them singletons. With 3 bases removed from V and 2 bases from J, the gap between germline ends came to 14 bases. Looked up from germline, CDR1 is LGHNA and CDR2 is YSLEER. This CDR3 has 16 amino acids.

The chain carries TRBV4-3 and TRBJ2-1, with D uncertain. Sequencing was performed on peripheral blood. The TCR was taken from a man older than 75 with acute or convalescent COVID-19. This CDR3 is CASSQEPARTYNEQFF. CDR3 nucleotide sequence: TGCGCCAGCAGCCAGGAACCGGCTAGAACCTACAATGAGCAGTTCTTC.